Below, one TCR beta chain is given with its context. No antigen is known for it. This sample is drawn from a study of PD-1 blockade in classical Hodgkin lymphoma. Across the whole study: Patients were administered nivolumab (3 mg/kg intravenously) every 2 weeks. Broader study findings: No one has yet defined what causes the repertoire differences, which may be disease activity or prior therapy. It was CD4+ TCR diversity, not CD8+, that rose significantly by C4D1.

Time point of the sample: cycle 4 day 1 (C4D1), after 6 weeks of nivolumab. Exposure to brentuximab vedotin varied, and each patient had relapsed following autologous stem cell transplantation. Investigators obtained CD8+ T cells from thawed PBMCs by magnetic negative selection. Complete response, partial response or progressive disease constituted the best response categories observed. Germline-derived CDR1 and CDR2 are LNHDA and SQIVND (reference sequence). V was clipped by 5 bases and J by 5 bases, with 12 bases between them. CDR3 length: 13 amino acids. TCRdb's table, derived via immunoSEQ multiplex PCR, lists solely in-frame clones and lacks some. Of 15,000 to 20,000 clones detected, approximately 90% appear once; the ten largest clones hold 4.5% to 6.5%.

The clonotype comes from a human donor with classical Hodgkin lymphoma. This material consisted of CD8+ T cells from blood, taken before the fourth cycle of nivolumab. The J gene is TRBJ1-1, the V gene TRBV19; D gene uncertain. The CDR3 nucleotides are TGTGCCAGTAGTCTCCCGCCGGTTACTGAAGCTTTCTTT. This encodes CASSLPPVTEAFF.